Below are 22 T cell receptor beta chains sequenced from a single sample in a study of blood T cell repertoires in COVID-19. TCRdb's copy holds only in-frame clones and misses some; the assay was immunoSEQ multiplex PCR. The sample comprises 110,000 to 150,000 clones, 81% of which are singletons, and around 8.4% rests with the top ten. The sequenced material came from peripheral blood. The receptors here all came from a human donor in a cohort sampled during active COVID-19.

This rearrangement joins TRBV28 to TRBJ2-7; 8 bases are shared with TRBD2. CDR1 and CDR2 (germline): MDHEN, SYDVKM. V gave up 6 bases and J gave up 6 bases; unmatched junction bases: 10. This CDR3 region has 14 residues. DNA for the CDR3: TGTGCCAGCAGGTATACGGGGGGGAGAATCGAGCAGTACTTC. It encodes CASRYTGGRIEQYF.

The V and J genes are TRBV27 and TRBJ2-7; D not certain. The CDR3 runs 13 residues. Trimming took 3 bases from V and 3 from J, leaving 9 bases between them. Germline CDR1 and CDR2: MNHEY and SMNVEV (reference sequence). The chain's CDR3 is CASSFQADYEQYF. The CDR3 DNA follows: TGTGCCAGCAGTTTTCAGGCAGACTACGAGCAGTACTTC.

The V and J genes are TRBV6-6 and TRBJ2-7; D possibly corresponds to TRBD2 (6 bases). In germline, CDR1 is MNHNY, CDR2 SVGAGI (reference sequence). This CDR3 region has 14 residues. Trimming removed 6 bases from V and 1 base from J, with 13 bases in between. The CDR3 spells CASSPAEGSYEQYF. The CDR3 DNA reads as TGTGCCAGCAGCCCGGCGGAGGGTTCCTACGAGCAGTACTTC.

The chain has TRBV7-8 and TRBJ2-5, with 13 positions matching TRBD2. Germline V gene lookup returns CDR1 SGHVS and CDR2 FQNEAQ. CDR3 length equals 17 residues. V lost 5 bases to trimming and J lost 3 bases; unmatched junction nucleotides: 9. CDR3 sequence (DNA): TGTGCCAGCAGCATTCCCTGGACTAGCGGGGGAAAAGAGACCCAGTACTTC. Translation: CASSIPWTSGGKETQYF.

CDR3 nucleotide sequence: TGTGCCAGCAGCTTGACAGGGGGGATTGAGACCCAGTACTTC. Its translation is CASSLTGGIETQYF. The chain uses TRBV3-1 (or the pseudogene TRBV3-2) and TRBJ2-5, with 9 nucleotides matching TRBD1. V lost 5 bases to trimming and J lost 5 bases; unmatched junction nucleotides: 6. The CDR3 is 14 residues long. Germline V gene data show CDR1 as LGHDT and CDR2 as YNNKEL (reference sequence).

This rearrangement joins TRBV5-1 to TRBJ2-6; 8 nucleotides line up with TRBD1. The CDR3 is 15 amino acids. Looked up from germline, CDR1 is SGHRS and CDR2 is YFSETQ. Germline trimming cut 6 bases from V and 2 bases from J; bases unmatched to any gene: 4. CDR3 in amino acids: CASTPGGAGANVLTF. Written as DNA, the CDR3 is TGCGCCAGCACCCCAGGGGGCGCTGGGGCCAACGTCCTGACTTTC.

The CDR3 reads CASSSGTGGSYEQYF. The CDR3 nucleotides read TGTGCCAGCAGCTCCGGGACAGGGGGCTCCTACGAGCAGTACTTC. This chain joins TRBV7-6 and TRBJ2-7, with 11 nucleotides matching TRBD1. This CDR3 is 15 amino acids long. The germline gives CDR1 SGHVS, CDR2 FNYEAQ. Trimming removed 4 bases from V and 0 bases from J; junction bases left unmatched: 2.

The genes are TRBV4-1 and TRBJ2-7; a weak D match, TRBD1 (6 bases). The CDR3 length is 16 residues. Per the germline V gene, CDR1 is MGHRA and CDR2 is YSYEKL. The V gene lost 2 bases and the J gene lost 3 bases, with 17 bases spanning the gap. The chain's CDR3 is CASSQYVTGQHYEQYF. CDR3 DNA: TGCGCCAGCAGCCAATATGTCACAGGGCAACACTACGAGCAGTACTTC.

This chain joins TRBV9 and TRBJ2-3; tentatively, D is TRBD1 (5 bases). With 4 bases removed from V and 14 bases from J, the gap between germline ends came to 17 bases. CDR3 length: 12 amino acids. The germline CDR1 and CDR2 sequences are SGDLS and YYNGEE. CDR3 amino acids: CASSPEEGVLYF. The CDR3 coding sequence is TGTGCCAGCAGCCCCGAGGAAGGGGTCTTGTATTTT.

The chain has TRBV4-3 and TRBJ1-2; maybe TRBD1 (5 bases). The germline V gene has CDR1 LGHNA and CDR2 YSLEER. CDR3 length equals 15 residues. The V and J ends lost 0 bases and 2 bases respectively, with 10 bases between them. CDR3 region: CASSQETGDNYGYTF. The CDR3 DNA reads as TGCGCCAGCAGCCAAGAGACGGGGGACAACTATGGCTACACCTTC.

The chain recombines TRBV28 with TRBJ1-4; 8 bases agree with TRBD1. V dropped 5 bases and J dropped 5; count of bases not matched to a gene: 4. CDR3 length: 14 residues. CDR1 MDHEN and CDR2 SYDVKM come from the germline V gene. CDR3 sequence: CASSQTGANEKLFF. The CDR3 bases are TGTGCCAGCAGTCAGACAGGGGCGAATGAAAAACTGTTTTTT. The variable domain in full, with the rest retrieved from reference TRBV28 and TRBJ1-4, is DVKVTQSSRYLVKRTGEKVFLECVQDMDHENMFWYRQDPGLGLRLIYFSYDVKMKEKGDIPEGYSVSREKKERFSLILESASTNQTSMYLCASSQTGANEKLFFGSGTQLSVL.

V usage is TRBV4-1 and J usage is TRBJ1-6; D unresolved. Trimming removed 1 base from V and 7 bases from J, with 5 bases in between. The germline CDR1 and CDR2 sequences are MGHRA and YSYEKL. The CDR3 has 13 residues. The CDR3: CASSQAGNSPLHF. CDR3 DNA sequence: TGCGCCAGCAGCCAAGCCGGGAATTCACCCCTCCACTTT.

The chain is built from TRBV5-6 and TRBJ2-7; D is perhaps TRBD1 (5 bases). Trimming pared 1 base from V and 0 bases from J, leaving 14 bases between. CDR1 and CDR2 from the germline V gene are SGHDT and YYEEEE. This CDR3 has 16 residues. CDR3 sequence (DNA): TGTGCCAGCAGCTTGTACCAGGGCTTGAGCTCCTACGAGCAGTACTTC. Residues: CASSLYQGLSSYEQYF.

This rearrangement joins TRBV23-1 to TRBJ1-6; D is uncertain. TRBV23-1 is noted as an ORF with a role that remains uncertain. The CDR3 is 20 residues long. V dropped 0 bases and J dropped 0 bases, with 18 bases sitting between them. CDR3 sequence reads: CASSQSDTGARSSYNSPLHF. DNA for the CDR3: TGCGCCAGCAGTCAATCTGATACTGGAGCCCGGAGCTCCTATAATTCACCCCTCCACTTT.

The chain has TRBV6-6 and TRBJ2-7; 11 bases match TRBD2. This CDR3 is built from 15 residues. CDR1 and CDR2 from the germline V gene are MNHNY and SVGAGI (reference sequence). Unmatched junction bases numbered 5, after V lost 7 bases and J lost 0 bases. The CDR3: CASTGTSGLSYEQYF. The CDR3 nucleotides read TGTGCCAGCACCGGGACTAGCGGCCTCTCCTACGAGCAGTACTTC.

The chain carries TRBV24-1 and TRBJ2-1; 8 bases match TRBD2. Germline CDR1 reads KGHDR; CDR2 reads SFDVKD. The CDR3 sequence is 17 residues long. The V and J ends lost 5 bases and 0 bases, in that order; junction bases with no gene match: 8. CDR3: CATSASRGGSSYNEQFF. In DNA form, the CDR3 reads TGTGCCACCAGTGCTTCTCGGGGGGGTAGCTCCTACAATGAGCAGTTCTTC.

The CDR3 is CASIPHNQRYEQYF. The CDR3 coding sequence is TGTGCCAGCATCCCACACAACCAACGCTACGAGCAGTACTTC. The genes are TRBV6-5 and TRBJ2-7; D call uncertain. The CDR3 sequence is 14 residues long. Trimming removed 7 bases from V and 3 bases from J, with 16 bases in between. Looked up from germline, CDR1 is MNHEY and CDR2 is SVGAGI.

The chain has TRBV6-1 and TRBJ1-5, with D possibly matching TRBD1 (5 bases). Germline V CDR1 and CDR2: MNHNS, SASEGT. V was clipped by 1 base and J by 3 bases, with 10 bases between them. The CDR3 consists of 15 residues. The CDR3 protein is CASSEEQVFNQPQHF. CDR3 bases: TGTGCCAGCAGTGAAGAACAGGTTTTCAATCAGCCCCAGCATTTT.

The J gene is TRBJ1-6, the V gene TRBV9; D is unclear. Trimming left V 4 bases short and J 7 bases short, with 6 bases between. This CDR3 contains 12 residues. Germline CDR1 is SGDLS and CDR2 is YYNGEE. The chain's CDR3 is CASSPMNSPLHF. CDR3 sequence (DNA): TGTGCCAGCAGCCCCATGAATTCACCCCTCCACTTT.

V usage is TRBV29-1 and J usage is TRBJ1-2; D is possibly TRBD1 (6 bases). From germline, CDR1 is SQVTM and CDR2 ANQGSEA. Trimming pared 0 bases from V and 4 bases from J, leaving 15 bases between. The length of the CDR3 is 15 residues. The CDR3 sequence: CSVEERGRGRYGYTF. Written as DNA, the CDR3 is TGCAGCGTTGAAGAAAGGGGCAGGGGCCGCTATGGCTACACCTTC. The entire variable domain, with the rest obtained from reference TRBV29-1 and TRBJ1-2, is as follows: SAVISQKPSRDICQRGTSLTIQCQVDSQVTMMFWYRQQPGQSLTLIATANQGSEATYESGFVIDKFPISRPNLTFSTLTVSNMSPEDSSIYLCSVEERGRGRYGYTFGSGTRLTVV.

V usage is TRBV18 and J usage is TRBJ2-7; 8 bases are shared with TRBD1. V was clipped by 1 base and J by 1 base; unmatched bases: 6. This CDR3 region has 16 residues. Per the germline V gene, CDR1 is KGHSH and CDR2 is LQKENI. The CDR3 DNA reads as TGTGCCAGCTCACCACGGCGGACAGGGACGTCCTACGAGCAGTACTTC. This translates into CASSPRRTGTSYEQYF.

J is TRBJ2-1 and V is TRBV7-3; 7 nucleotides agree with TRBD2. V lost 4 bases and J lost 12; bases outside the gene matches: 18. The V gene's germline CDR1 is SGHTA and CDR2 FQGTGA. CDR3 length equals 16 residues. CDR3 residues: CASSSQTGGGPRVQFF. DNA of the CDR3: TGTGCCAGCAGCTCCCAAACGGGCGGGGGTCCCAGAGTGCAGTTCTTC.